The present T cell receptor beta chain was sequenced within a study of identifying expanded T cells in peripheral blood (dated by TCRdb to between 2018 and 2021). Regarding the complete study: Technical replicates were generated by sequencing separate aliquots of the same genomic DNA pool, and four replicates were compared pairwise.

The research as a whole found: Across all healthy-donor time intervals, the beta-binomial model significantly lowered both the number of clones called differentially abundant and the false-positive rate. The authors expected that biological variance in healthy repertoires might rise further over much longer intervals, such as months to years. The binomial model flagged about 1.2 differentially abundant clones between technical replicates, compared with roughly 15 over around 2 weeks and 19 over four weeks. For all healthy donors, the variance in clone template counts between roughly 2-week samples rose significantly as total template count increased.

Concerning this clone: It lacks a known antigen. No much larger clonotype is one base removed from it; base qualities were not supplied.

No immune events, such as infections, were documented for the healthy donors during the collection period. To calibrate time-dependent variance in a beta-binomial model of T-cell clone differential abundance, blood repertoires from healthy donors were used as a training cohort. The training cohort included some ten healthy donors, of whom 3 were female and 7 were male. The donors were between roughly 25 and 70 years old, with an average age of about 40 years. Obtained from a commercial supplier, whole blood was collected from each healthy donor at three time points set two to three weeks apart. For immunosequencing, genomic DNA was extracted from whole blood that had not been sorted. TCRbeta CDR3 regions were profiled with the immunoSEQ Assay using bias-controlled multiplex PCR amplification of genomic DNA. On the authors' methods: To quantify the absolute abundance of each unique TCRbeta CDR3 region, the sequences were collapsed and filtered. Two models were used to test differential abundance: a binomial model (Fisher-equivalent) and a beta-binomial model that adds time-dependent variance fitted from healthy donors. Clones with fewer than 5 combined templates were removed, and a clone was called differentially abundant if the clone's Benjamini-Hochberg FDR was below 0.01. The form v = (b*log(k)+a)^2 was used to model beta-binomial variance as a function of total template count across the two samples. What TCRdb holds here is the immuneACCESS table cut down to in-frame rearrangements. Part of the clones is not present; checked against another copy, under half of the missing clones reflect an unresolved V gene, and the others are unexplained. For V, J and clone size, that table is used; D and trimming come from the DNA. This sample is represented by about 130,000 clones; 80% to 90% of them were singletons. Of the sample, roughly 8% falls within the top ten clones.

CDR1 LGHNA and CDR2 YNFKEQ are derived from the germline V gene. The junction shows trimming of 0 bases on V and 5 bases on J, plus 14 bases between the germline ends. Including cysteine and phenylalanine, the CDR3 has 16 amino acids. Of the read, only the CDR3 DNA is kept; its 48 bases are in frame from base 1. The sequenced sample was blood. The sequence was collected from a person aged 18 to 75 in good health. In this chain, TRBV4-2 is recombined with TRBJ2-1; no confident D gene assignment can be made. The sequence in DNA is TGTGCCAGCAGCCAAGAATTAGGAGTGGCGAACAATGAGCAGTTCTTC. Its amino acids are CASSQELGVANNEQFF.